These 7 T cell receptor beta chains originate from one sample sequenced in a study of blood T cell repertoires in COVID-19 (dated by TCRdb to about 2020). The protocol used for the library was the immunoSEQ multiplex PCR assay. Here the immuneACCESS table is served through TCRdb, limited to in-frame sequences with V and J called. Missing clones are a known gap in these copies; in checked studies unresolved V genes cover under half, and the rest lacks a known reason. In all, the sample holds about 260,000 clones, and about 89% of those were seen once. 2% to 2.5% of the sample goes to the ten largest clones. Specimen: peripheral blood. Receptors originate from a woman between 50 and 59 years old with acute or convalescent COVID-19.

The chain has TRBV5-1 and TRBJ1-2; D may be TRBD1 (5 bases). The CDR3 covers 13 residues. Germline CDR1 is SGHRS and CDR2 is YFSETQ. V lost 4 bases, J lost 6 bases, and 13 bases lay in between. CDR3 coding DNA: TGCGCCAGCAGCCCCCAGGGTGGTGATGGCTACACCTTC. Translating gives CASSPQGGDGYTF.

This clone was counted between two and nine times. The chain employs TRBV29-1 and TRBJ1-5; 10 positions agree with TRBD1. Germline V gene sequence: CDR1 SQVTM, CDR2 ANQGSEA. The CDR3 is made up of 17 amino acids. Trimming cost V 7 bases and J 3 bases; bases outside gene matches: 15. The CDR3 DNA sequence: TGCAGCGGAGGGTCGCTCCGGGACAGGGGAAACAATCAGCCCCAGCATTTT. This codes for CSGGSLRDRGNNQPQHF. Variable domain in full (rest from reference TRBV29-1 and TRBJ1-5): SAVISQKPSRDICQRGTSLTIQCQVDSQVTMMFWYRQQPGQSLTLIATANQGSEATYESGFVIDKFPISRPNLTFSTLTVSNMSPEDSSIYLCSGGSLRDRGNNQPQHFGDGTRLSIL.

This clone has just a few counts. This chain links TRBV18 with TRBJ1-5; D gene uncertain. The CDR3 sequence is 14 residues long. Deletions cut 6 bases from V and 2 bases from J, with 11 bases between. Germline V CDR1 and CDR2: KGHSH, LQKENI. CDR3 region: CASSTQRGNQPQHF. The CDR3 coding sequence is TGTGCCAGCTCGACTCAACGGGGCAATCAGCCCCAGCATTTT.

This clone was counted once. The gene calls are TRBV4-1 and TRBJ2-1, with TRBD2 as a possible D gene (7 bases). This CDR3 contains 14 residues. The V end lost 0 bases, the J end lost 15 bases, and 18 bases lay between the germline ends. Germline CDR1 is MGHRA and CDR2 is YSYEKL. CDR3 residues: CASSQDRGADRGFF. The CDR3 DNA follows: TGCGCCAGCAGCCAAGATCGGGGGGCAGACCGAGGGTTCTTC.

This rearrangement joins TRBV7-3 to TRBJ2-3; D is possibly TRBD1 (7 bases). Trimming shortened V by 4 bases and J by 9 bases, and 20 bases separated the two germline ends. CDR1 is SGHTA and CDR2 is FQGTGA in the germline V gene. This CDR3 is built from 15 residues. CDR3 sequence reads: CASSSGTVGGETQYF. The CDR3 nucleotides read TGTGCCAGCAGCTCCGGGACAGTAGGAGGGGAGACGCAGTATTTT.

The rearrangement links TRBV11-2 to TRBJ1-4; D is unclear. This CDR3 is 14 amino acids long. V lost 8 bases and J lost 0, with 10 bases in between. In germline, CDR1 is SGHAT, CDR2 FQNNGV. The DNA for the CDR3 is TGTGCCAGCGGGAGTGACGCAACTAATGAAAAACTGTTTTTT. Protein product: CASGSDATNEKLFF.

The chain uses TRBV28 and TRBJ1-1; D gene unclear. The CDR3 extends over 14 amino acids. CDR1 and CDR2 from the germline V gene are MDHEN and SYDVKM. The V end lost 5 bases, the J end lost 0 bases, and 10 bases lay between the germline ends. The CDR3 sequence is CASSTAGMNTEAFF. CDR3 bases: TGTGCCAGCAGTACGGCAGGAATGAACACTGAAGCTTTCTTT.